This T cell receptor beta chain stems from a study of cytotoxic CD8 clonotypes in ibrutinib-treated CLL. Overall study: Response specimens were obtained following a median treatment duration of roughly 11 months, with a range of 6 to 36. When averaged across all of the samples, the counts came to roughly 250,000 productive templates and 80,000 to 100,000 productive rearrangements.

General study results and limits: Starting clonality was above that of age-matched healthy donors and tracked circulating CD8+ T-cell counts.

Profiled with immunoSEQ multiplex PCR; TCRdb holds only in-frame clones, not every one. The sample includes about 200,000 clones, 65% to 80% of them seen just once. This clone appeared a single time. The antigen remains undetermined. The CDR3 loop spans 14 amino acids. Germline assignment: CDR1 SGHVS and CDR2 FNYEAQ. V was trimmed by 1 base and J by 5 bases, leaving 8 bases between them. This chain joins TRBV7-6 and TRBJ2-2; D may be TRBD2 (6 bases). The sample here was PBMCs, taken after 12 months of ibrutinib treatment. The sequence derives from a human donor with chronic lymphocytic leukemia. This chain's CDR3 is CASSLGGGTGELFF. CDR3 DNA: TGTGCCAGCAGCTTAGGCGGAGGGACCGGGGAGCTGTTTTTT.